The clone carrying this T cell receptor beta chain is a singleton in its sample. These data belong to a study of blood T cell repertoires in COVID-19. Study-level information: Collection of acute and convalescent COVID-19 samples took place in the United States, Italy and Spain.

CDR1 and CDR2 (germline): LNHDA, SQIVND (reference sequence). The CDR3 is 18 amino acids. V was shortened by 5 bases and J by 4 bases, with 24 bases between the two germline ends. Per the study methods: Reference gene primer amplification yielded estimated nucleated cell counts. Assay used: immunoSEQ multiplex PCR; TCRdb lists only in-frame clones, some missing. For V, J and clone size, that table is used; D and trimming come from the DNA. This table holds about 25,000 clones, about 89% found once. This sequence joins TRBV19 and TRBJ2-1; D ambiguous. The sequence derives from a man in his sixties or seventies with active COVID-19. The source material was peripheral blood. The CDR3 DNA follows: TGTGCCAGTAGTTTAGTTATGGCGGCCACACGCCCTTACAATGAGCAGTTCTTC. Translating it yields CASSLVMAATRPYNEQFF. The full variable domain, in which reference TRBV19 and TRBJ2-1 provide the parts outside the CDR3, is DGGITQSPKYLFRKEGQNVTLSCEQNLNHDAMYWYRQDPGQGLRLIYYSQIVNDFQKGDIAEGYSVSREKKESFPLTVTSAQKNPTAFYLCASSLVMAATRPYNEQFFGPGTRLTVL.